A single T cell receptor (beta chain) is shown here with its context. This specimen comes from a study of blood T cell repertoires in COVID-19. Across the whole study: T cells, B-cell-depleted T cells, or PBMCs provided the cDNA or gDNA that served as material.

Original processing methods: Quantification of nucleated cells was approximated via reference gene primer amplification. Sequencing was performed with immunoSEQ multiplex PCR; in TCRdb, only in-frame clones are kept and a portion is missing. V and J calls and clone size come straight from that table; D and trimming were deduced from the DNA. The sample carries roughly 59,000 clones, almost 80% recorded once. V gave up 5 bases and J gave up 0 bases; unmatched junction bases: 9. The germline V gene has CDR1 LGHNA and CDR2 YNFKEQ. The CDR3 spans 19 residues. The TCR comes from an elderly man with acute or convalescent COVID-19. The material sequenced was peripheral blood. The chain links TRBV4-2 to TRBJ2-2, with TRBD2 identical over 13 bases. Written as DNA, the CDR3 is TGTGCCAGCAGCGTACGTGGGGGGACTAGCGGGACGAACACCGGGGAGCTGTTTTTT. Its translation is CASSVRGGTSGTNTGELFF.